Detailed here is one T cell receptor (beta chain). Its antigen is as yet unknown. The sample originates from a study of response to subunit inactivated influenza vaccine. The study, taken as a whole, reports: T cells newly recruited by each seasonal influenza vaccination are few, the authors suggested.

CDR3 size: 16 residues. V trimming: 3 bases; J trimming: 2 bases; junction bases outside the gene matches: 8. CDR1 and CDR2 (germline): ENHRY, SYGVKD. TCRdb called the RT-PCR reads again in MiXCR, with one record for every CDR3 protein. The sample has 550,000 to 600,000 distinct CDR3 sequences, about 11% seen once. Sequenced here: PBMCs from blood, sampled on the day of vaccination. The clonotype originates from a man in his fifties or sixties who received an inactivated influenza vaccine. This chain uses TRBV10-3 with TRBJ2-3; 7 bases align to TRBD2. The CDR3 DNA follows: TGTGCCATCAGTGAAGGAACGGGAGGTTCCACAGATACGCAGTATTTT. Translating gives CAISEGTGGSTDTQYF.